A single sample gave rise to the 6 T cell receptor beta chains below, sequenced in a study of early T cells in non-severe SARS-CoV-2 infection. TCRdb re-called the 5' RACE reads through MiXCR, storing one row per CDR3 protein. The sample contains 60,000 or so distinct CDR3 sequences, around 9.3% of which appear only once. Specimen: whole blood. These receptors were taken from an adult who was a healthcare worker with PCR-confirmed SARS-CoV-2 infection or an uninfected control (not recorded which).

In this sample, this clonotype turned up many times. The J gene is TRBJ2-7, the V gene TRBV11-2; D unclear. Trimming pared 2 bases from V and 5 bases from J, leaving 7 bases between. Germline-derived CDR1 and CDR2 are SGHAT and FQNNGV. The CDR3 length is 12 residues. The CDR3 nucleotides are TGTGCCAGCAGCTTATTGTCCCACGAGCAGTACTTC. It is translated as CASSLLSHEQYF.

Written as DNA, the CDR3 is TGTGCCAGCAGCTTATTAACAGGGAAACAAGAGACCCAGTACTTC. Translation gives CASSLLTGKQETQYF. The chain employs TRBV7-2 and TRBJ2-5; maybe TRBD1 (6 bases). V was shortened by 2 bases and J by 2 bases, with 12 bases between the two germline ends. This CDR3 is 15 amino acids long. The germline V gene has CDR1 SGHTA and CDR2 FQGNSA.

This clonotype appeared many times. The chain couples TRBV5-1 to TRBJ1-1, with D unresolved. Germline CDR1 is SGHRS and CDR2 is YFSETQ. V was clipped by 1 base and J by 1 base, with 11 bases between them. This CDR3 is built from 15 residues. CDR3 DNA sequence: TGCGCCAGCAGCTTGTCTTGGCTCCAGAACACTGAAGCTTTCTTT. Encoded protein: CASSLSWLQNTEAFF.

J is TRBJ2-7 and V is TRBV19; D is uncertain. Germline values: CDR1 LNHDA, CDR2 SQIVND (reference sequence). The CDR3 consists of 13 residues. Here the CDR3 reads CPREDRVVYEQYF. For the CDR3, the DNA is TGTCCCCGAGAGGACCGTGTCGTTTACGAGCAGTACTTC.

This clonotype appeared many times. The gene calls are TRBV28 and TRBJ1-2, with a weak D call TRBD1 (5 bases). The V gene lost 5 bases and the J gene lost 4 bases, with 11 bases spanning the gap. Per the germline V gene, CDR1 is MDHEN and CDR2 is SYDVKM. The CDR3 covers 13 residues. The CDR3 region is CASSPHDSYGYTF. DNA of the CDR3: TGTGCCAGCAGTCCCCATGACAGCTATGGCTACACCTTC.

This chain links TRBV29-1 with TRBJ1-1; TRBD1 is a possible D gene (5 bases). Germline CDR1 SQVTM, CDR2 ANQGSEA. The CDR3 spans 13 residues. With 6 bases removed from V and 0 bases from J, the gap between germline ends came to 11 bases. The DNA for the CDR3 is TGCAGCGTGGGCAGGGAGGTGAACACTGAAGCTTTCTTT. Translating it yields CSVGREVNTEAFF.